What follows is one T cell receptor beta chain and its context. The antigen is unknown. Different DNA sequences within this sample yield the same CDR3. Naive CD8 cells lacked CD45RO and underwent positive selection for CCR7, leaving out terminally differentiated effector memory CD45RA+ cells. In replicate PCRs of sorted subsets, around 0.2 ug DNA, about 29,000 T cell genomes, was used. Per the study methods: Junction-only immunoSEQ sequences carried no quality scores, so filtering differed. Sequenced by immunoSEQ multiplex PCR; TCRdb stores in-frame clones only, minus some. V, J and clone size were drawn from that table, and D and trimming were deduced from the DNA. Here the sample spans some 740,000 clones, about 92% being singletons. The data are from a study of shared clonotypes between healthy human individuals. Trimming pared 2 bases from V and 9 bases from J, leaving 12 bases between. The CDR3 runs to 13 residues. CDR1 SGDLS and CDR2 YYNGEE come from the germline V gene.

General observations from the study: What rarefaction showed was incomplete sorted-subset sequencing despite large depth.

The clonotype originates from a man aged 25-40 years in good health. The V gene is TRBV9, the J gene TRBJ2-1, with D perhaps TRBD2 (6 bases). Sequenced: naive CD8+ T cells sorted from blood. The CDR3 DNA follows: TGTGCCAGCAGCGTTGGCGGGACGGGTGAGCAGTTCTTC. Amino acids: CASSVGGTGEQFF.